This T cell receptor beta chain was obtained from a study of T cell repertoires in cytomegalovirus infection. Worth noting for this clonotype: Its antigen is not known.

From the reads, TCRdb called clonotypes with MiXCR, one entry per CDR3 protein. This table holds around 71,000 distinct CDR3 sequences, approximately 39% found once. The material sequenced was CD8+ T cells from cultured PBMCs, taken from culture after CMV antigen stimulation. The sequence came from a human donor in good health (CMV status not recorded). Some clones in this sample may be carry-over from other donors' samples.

The CDR3 loop is CASSPTLGPWDSEIVSGNVLTF. The CDR3 DNA is TGTGCCAGCAGCCCGACGTTGGGACCCTGGGACAGTGAAATAGTCTCTGGCAACGTCCTGACTTTC. The chain carries TRBV7-9 and TRBJ2-6; 7 bases match TRBD1. The germline gives CDR1 SEHNR, CDR2 FQNEAQ (reference sequence). CDR3 size: 22 residues. Trimming cost V 5 bases and J 9 bases; bases outside gene matches: 31.